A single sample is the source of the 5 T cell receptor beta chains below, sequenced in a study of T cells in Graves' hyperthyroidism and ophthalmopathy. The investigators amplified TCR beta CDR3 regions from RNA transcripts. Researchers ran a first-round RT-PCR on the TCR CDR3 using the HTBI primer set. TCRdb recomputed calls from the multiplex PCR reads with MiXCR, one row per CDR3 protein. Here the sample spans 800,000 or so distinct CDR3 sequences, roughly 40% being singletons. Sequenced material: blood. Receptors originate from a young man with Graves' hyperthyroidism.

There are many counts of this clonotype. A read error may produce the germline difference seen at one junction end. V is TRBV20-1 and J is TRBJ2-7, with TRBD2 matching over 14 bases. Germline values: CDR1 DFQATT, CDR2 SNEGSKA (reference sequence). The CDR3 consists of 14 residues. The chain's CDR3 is CSARDDGTSGRVNF. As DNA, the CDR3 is TGCAGTGCTAGAGATGACGGGACTAGCGGGAGAGTAAACTTC.

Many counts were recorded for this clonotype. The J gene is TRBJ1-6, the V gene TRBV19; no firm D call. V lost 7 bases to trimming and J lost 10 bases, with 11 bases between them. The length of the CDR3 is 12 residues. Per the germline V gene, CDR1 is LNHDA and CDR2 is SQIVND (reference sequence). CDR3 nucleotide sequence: TGTGCCAGTAATCTAGGTTCATCACCCCTCCACTTT. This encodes CASNLGSSPLHF.

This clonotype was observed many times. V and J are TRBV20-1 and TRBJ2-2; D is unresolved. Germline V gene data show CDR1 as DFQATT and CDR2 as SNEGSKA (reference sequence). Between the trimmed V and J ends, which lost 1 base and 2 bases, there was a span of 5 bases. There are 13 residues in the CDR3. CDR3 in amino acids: CSARVGNTGELFF. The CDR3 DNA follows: TGCAGTGCTAGAGTCGGCAACACCGGGGAGCTGTTTTTT.

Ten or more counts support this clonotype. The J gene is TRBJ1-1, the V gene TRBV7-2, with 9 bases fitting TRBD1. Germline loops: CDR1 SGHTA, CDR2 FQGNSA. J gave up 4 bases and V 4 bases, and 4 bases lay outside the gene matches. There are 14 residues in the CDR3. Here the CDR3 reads CASSSQTGGTEAFF. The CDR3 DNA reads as TGTGCCAGCAGCTCCCAGACAGGGGGCACTGAAGCTTTCTTT.

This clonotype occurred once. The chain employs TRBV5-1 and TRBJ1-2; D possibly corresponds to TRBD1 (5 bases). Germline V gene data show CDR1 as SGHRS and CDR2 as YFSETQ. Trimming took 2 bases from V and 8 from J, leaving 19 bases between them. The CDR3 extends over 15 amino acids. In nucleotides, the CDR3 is TGCGCCAGCAGCTTCGCACCCCCGGGACGGGGAGGCTACACCTTC. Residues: CASSFAPPGRGGYTF.